Listed below are T cell receptor beta chains from one sample, sequenced in a study of early T cells in non-severe SARS-CoV-2 infection. TCRdb itself ran the 5' RACE reads through MiXCR, one entry per CDR3 protein. The sample lists roughly 28,000 distinct CDR3 sequences; roughly 4.2% were seen once. Sequencing input: whole blood. These receptors all come from an adult who was a healthcare worker with PCR-confirmed SARS-CoV-2 infection or an uninfected control (not recorded which). Both conserved end residues are part of each CDR3. The order of the fields is clone size, D gene, J gene, V gene, CDR3 DNA, CDR3 protein. D genes are given only for firm matches. The size of a clone is reported for some rows only, either as once, few or many, or as a class for expanded clones.

clone size: many; D gene: .; J gene: TRBJ2-1; V gene: TRBV2; CDR3 DNA: TGTGCCAGCAGTCCCCCGGGTCCTAGCTCCTACAATGAGCAGTTCTTC; CDR3 protein: CASSPPGPSSYNEQFF
clone size: many; D gene: TRBD2; J gene: TRBJ2-1; V gene: TRBV11-2; CDR3 DNA: TGTGCCAGCAGCTTAGATGGGGATAGCGGGAGCTCCTACAATGAGCAGTTCTTC; CDR3 protein: CASSLDGDSGSSYNEQFF
clone size: many; D gene: .; J gene: TRBJ2-7; V gene: TRBV29-1; CDR3 DNA: TGCAGCGTCCTCAGGTGGCCCCATCTTAGCTCCTACGAGCAGTACTTC; CDR3 protein: CSVLRWPHLSSYEQYF
clone size: many; D gene: .; J gene: TRBJ2-2; V gene: TRBV6-5; CDR3 DNA: TGTGCCAGCAGCTCAGGGGACGGGGAGCTGTTTTTT; CDR3 protein: CASSSGDGELFF
clone size: many; D gene: TRBD2; J gene: TRBJ2-1; V gene: TRBV6-4; CDR3 DNA: TGTGCCAGCAGTCATAGCGGGGGGGCCGATGAGCAGTTCTTC; CDR3 protein: CASSHSGGADEQFF
clone size: many; D gene: TRBD1; J gene: TRBJ2-3; V gene: TRBV5-1; CDR3 DNA: TGCGCCAGCAGCTCGGGACAGGGAATGGATACGCAGTATTTT; CDR3 protein: CASSSGQGMDTQYF
clone size: few; D gene: .; J gene: TRBJ2-1; V gene: TRBV19; CDR3 DNA: TGTGCCAGCACGGATTGGAATGAGCAGTTCTTC; CDR3 protein: CASTDWNEQFF
clone size: .; D gene: .; J gene: TRBJ2-4; V gene: TRBV7-8; CDR3 DNA: TGTGCCAGCAGCTTATGGGAGTGGGAAGGGGCCGTGACCAAAAACATTCAGTACTTC; CDR3 protein: CASSLWEWEGAVTKNIQYF
clone size: few; D gene: TRBD1; J gene: TRBJ2-7; V gene: TRBV10-2; CDR3 DNA: TGCGCCAGCAGTCTAACAGGGGGCTACGAGCAGTACTTC; CDR3 protein: CASSLTGGYEQYF
clone size: many; D gene: TRBD2; J gene: TRBJ2-7; V gene: TRBV20-1; CDR3 DNA: TGCAGTGCTAGAAGTGCGCGGGAGTGGTGCGAGCAGTACTTC; CDR3 protein: CSARSAREWCEQYF
clone size: .; D gene: TRBD1; J gene: TRBJ2-1; V gene: TRBV7-6; CDR3 DNA: TGTGCCAGCAGCCCCCGGGACAGGGGGAATGAGCAGTTCTTC; CDR3 protein: CASSPRDRGNEQFF
clone size: .; D gene: TRBD1; J gene: TRBJ2-1; V gene: TRBV5-4; CDR3 DNA: TGTGCCAGCAGCTTGGGGGGACAGATTTACAATGAGCAGTTCTTC; CDR3 protein: CASSLGGQIYNEQFF
clone size: .; D gene: TRBD2; J gene: TRBJ2-1; V gene: TRBV10-2; CDR3 DNA: TGCGCCAGCAGTCCCAGCGGGGGGTGGAGTGAGCAGTTCTTC; CDR3 protein: CASSPSGGWSEQFF
clone size: many; D gene: .; J gene: TRBJ2-2; V gene: TRBV28; CDR3 DNA: TGTGCCAGCAGTTTTCCGCGAAACACCGGGGAGCTGTTTTTT; CDR3 protein: CASSFPRNTGELFF
clone size: few; D gene: .; J gene: TRBJ1-2; V gene: TRBV12-3/TRBV12-4; CDR3 DNA: TGTGCCAGCAGTTTAATGTCAGGGCCCTATGGCTACACCTTC; CDR3 protein: CASSLMSGPYGYTF
clone size: many; D gene: .; J gene: TRBJ2-7; V gene: TRBV9; CDR3 DNA: TGTGCCAGCAGCGCATATGGGGGTTCTTCATACGAGCAGTACTTC; CDR3 protein: CASSAYGGSSYEQYF
clone size: many; D gene: .; J gene: TRBJ2-1; V gene: TRBV4-1; CDR3 DNA: TGCGCCAGCAGCCCCCGGGACACAGACGACAATGAGCAGTTCTTC; CDR3 protein: CASSPRDTDDNEQFF
clone size: .; D gene: TRBD2; J gene: TRBJ2-1; V gene: TRBV28; CDR3 DNA: TGTGCCAGCAGTACTGGACTAGCGGGAGTATTCAATGAGCAGTTCTTC; CDR3 protein: CASSTGLAGVFNEQFF
clone size: many; D gene: .; J gene: TRBJ2-1; V gene: TRBV28; CDR3 DNA: TGTGCCAGCACAAACAGGGTGGGGACCTACAATGAGCAGTTCTTC; CDR3 protein: CASTNRVGTYNEQFF
clone size: many; D gene: .; J gene: TRBJ1-2; V gene: TRBV6-1; CDR3 DNA: TGTGCCAGCAGTGAGAGGGGAAAGGCTAACTATGGCTACACCTTC; CDR3 protein: CASSERGKANYGYTF
clone size: few; D gene: TRBD1; J gene: TRBJ2-4; V gene: TRBV11-2; CDR3 DNA: TGTGCCAGCAGACCTTTACAGGGGGCAAGAAACATTCAGTACTTC; CDR3 protein: CASRPLQGARNIQYF
clone size: many; D gene: .; J gene: TRBJ2-1; V gene: TRBV6-4; CDR3 DNA: TGTGCCAGCAGTGACTCTAGCGGCTCCTACAATGAGCAGTTCTTC; CDR3 protein: CASSDSSGSYNEQFF
clone size: many; D gene: .; J gene: TRBJ2-2; V gene: TRBV6-5; CDR3 DNA: TGTGCCAGCAGTAGCTCATCGTGGGCCGGGGAGCTGTTTTTT; CDR3 protein: CASSSSSWAGELFF
clone size: many; D gene: TRBD1; J gene: TRBJ1-6; V gene: TRBV7-2; CDR3 DNA: TGTGCCAGCAGTCAAAACAGGGGGCTTAATTCACCCCTCCACTTT; CDR3 protein: CASSQNRGLNSPLHF